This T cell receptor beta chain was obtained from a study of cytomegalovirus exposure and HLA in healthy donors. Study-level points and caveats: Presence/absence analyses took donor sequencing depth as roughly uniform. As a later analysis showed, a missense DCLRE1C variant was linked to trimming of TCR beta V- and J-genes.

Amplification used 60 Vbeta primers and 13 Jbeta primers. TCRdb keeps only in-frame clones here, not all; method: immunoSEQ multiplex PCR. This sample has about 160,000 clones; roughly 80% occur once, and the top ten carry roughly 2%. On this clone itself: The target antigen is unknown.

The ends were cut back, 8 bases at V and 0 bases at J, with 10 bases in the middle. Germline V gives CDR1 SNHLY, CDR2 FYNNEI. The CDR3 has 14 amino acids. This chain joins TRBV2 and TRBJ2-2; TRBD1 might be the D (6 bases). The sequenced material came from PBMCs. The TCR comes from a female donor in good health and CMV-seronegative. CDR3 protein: CASLDRSNTGELFF. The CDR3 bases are TGTGCCAGCTTGGACAGATCGAACACCGGGGAGCTGTTTTTT. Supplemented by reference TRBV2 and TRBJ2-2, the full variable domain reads EPEVTQTPSHQVTQMGQEVILRCVPISNHLYFYWYRQILGQKVEFLVSFYNNEISEKSEIFDDQFSVERPDGSNFTLKIRSTKLEDSAMYFCASLDRSNTGELFFGEGSRLTVL.